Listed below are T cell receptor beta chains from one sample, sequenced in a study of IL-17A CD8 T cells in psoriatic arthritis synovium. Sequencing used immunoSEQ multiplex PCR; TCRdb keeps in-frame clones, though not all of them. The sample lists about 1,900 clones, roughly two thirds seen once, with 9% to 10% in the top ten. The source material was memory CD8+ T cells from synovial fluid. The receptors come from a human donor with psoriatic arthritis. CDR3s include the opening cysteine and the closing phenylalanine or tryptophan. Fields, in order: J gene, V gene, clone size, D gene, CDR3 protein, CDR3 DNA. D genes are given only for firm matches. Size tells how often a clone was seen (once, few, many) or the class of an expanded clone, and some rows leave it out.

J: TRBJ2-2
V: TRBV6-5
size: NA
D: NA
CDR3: CASSYDGATGELFF
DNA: TGTGCCAGCAGTTACGACGGGGCCACCGGGGAGCTGTTTTTT

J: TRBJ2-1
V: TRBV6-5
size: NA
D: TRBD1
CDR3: CASSPDRGAYNEQFF
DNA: TGTGCCAGCAGTCCCGACAGGGGTGCCTACAATGAGCAGTTCTTC

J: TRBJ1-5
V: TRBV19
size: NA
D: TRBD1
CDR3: CASSIDLDRDQPQHF
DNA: TGTGCCAGTAGTATAGACCTAGACAGGGATCAGCCCCAGCATTTT

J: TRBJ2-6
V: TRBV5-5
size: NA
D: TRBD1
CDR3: CASSSTTDRGISGANVLTF
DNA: TGTGCCAGCAGCTCAACAACGGACAGGGGTATATCTGGGGCCAACGTCCTGACTTTC

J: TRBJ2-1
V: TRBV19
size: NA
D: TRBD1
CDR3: CASSMSGQGVIEQFF
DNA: TGTGCCAGTAGTATGTCGGGACAGGGGGTTATTGAGCAGTTCTTC

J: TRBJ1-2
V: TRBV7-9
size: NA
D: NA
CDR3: CASSSGTGLSYGYTF
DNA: TGTGCCAGCAGCTCCGGGACGGGGCTATCCTATGGCTACACCTTC

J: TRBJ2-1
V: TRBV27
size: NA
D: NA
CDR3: CASRLGPNEQFF
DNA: TGTGCCAGCCGTTTAGGGCCAAATGAGCAGTTCTTC

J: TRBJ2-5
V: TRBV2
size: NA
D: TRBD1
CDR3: CASSKFTTTGRREETQYF
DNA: TGTGCCAGCAGTAAATTTACAACGACAGGGAGAAGAGAAGAGACCCAGTACTTC

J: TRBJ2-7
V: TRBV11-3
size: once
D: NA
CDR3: CASSLAMGHGEQYF
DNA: TGTGCCAGCAGCTTAGCCATGGGCCATGGGGAGCAGTACTTC

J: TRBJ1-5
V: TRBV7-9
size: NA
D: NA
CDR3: CASSPSAPGNQPQHF
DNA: TGTGCCAGCAGCCCCAGCGCCCCGGGCAATCAGCCCCAGCATTTT

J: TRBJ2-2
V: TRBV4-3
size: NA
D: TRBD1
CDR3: CASSQNPGTGGAGELFF
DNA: TGCGCCAGCAGCCAAAACCCCGGGACAGGGGGAGCCGGGGAGCTGTTTTTT

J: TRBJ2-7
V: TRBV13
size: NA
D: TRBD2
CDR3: CASSTHDLAGYEQYF
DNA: TGTGCCAGCAGCACTCATGATCTAGCGGGGTACGAGCAGTACTTC

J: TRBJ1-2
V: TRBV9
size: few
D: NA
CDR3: CASSVGGGVYGYTF
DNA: TGTGCCAGCAGCGTAGGAGGGGGAGTCTATGGCTACACCTTC

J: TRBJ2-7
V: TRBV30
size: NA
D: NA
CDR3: CAWDSDRYEQYF
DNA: TGTGCCTGGGACAGCGATCGCTACGAGCAGTACTTC

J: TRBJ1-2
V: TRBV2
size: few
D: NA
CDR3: CASSDFPGAGNYGYTF
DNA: TGTGCCAGCAGTGATTTCCCAGGGGCCGGTAACTATGGCTACACCTTC